Listed below are T cell receptor beta chains from one sample, sequenced in a study of T cells in Graves' hyperthyroidism and ophthalmopathy. MiXCR, run by TCRdb on the multiplex PCR reads, gives a single entry per CDR3 protein. The table lists under 450,000 distinct CDR3 sequences, roughly 14% of them singletons. The sequenced material came from blood. These receptors all stem from a young man with Graves' hyperthyroidism that later progressed to Graves' ophthalmopathy. The CDR3 runs from the conserved cysteine through the conserved F or W. The D gene is left open where the match is weak. Not every row has a clone size; where given, it reads once, few, many or a size class.

d_gene: TRBD2; j_gene: TRBJ2-5; v_gene: TRBV25-1; abundance: few; CDR3aa: CASKERGAGETQYF; CDR3nt: TGTGCCAGCAAAGAGCGGGGGGCCGGGGAGACCCAGTACTTC
d_gene: TRBD1; j_gene: TRBJ2-5; v_gene: TRBV20-1; abundance: many; CDR3aa: CSATQGAAGENQYF; CDR3nt: TGCAGTGCCACTCAGGGGGCTGCTGGAGAGAACCAGTACTTC
d_gene: -; j_gene: TRBJ1-2; v_gene: TRBV6-2/TRBV6-3; abundance: -; CDR3aa: CASSYPPGGYTF; CDR3nt: TGTGCCAGCAGTTACCCGCCGGGAGGCTACACCTTC
d_gene: -; j_gene: TRBJ2-1; v_gene: TRBV29-1; abundance: many; CDR3aa: CSVTTGSYNEQFF; CDR3nt: TGCAGCGTTACGACAGGCTCGTACAATGAGCAGTTCTTC
d_gene: -; j_gene: TRBJ2-5; v_gene: TRBV5-1; abundance: -; CDR3aa: CASKAGNQETQYF; CDR3nt: TGCGCCAGCAAGGCGGGGAACCAAGAGACCCAGTACTTC
d_gene: TRBD1; j_gene: TRBJ1-1; v_gene: TRBV7-6; abundance: many; CDR3aa: CASSRKQGVNTEAFF; CDR3nt: TGTGCCAGCAGCCGTAAACAGGGGGTGAACACTGAAGCTTTCTTT
d_gene: TRBD1; j_gene: TRBJ2-7; v_gene: TRBV12-3/TRBV12-4; abundance: many; CDR3aa: CASSPASSGTGMYEQYF; CDR3nt: TGTGCCAGCAGCCCAGCCTCTTCCGGGACAGGGATGTACGAGCAGTACTTC
d_gene: TRBD2; j_gene: TRBJ2-5; v_gene: TRBV6-2/TRBV6-3; abundance: once; CDR3aa: CASSTSGALGGETQYF; CDR3nt: TGTGCCAGCAGCACTAGCGGGGCCTTAGGGGGGGAGACCCAGTACTTC
d_gene: -; j_gene: TRBJ2-3; v_gene: TRBV7-9; abundance: -; CDR3aa: CASSFPLARGTDTQYF; CDR3nt: TGTGCCAGCAGCTTTCCCCTAGCAAGGGGCACAGATACGCAGTATTTT
d_gene: -; j_gene: TRBJ1-2; v_gene: TRBV4-1; abundance: few; CDR3aa: CASSHSKKNYGYTF; CDR3nt: TGCGCCAGCAGCCACAGCAAGAAAAACTATGGCTACACCTTC
d_gene: -; j_gene: TRBJ1-1; v_gene: TRBV5-6; abundance: -; CDR3aa: CASSLMGSETEAFF; CDR3nt: TGTGCCAGCAGCTTGATGGGGAGTGAAACTGAAGCTTTCTTT
d_gene: TRBD2; j_gene: TRBJ2-5; v_gene: TRBV20-1; abundance: many; CDR3aa: CSARDPPGGPQETQYF; CDR3nt: TGCAGTGCTAGAGATCCCCCGGGGGGGCCCCAAGAGACCCAGTACTTC
d_gene: -; j_gene: TRBJ2-1; v_gene: TRBV5-1; abundance: many; CDR3aa: CATRGSVRAGEQFF; CDR3nt: TGCGCCACCCGAGGGTCTGTACGGGCGGGTGAGCAGTTCTTC
d_gene: TRBD1; j_gene: TRBJ1-1; v_gene: TRBV5-1; abundance: few; CDR3aa: CASRRRGHAEAFF; CDR3nt: TGCGCCAGCAGGCGAAGGGGGCACGCTGAAGCTTTCTTT
d_gene: -; j_gene: TRBJ1-1; v_gene: TRBV4-1; abundance: -; CDR3aa: CASSLIRGVSAFF; CDR3nt: TGCGCCAGCAGCCTCATAAGAGGGGTTTCGGCTTTCTTT
d_gene: TRBD1; j_gene: TRBJ2-3; v_gene: TRBV30; abundance: few; CDR3aa: CAWARDRGIDTQYF; CDR3nt: TGTGCCTGGGCCCGGGACAGGGGAATAGATACGCAGTATTTT
d_gene: -; j_gene: TRBJ2-1; v_gene: TRBV3-1; abundance: -; CDR3aa: CASSHPTRAEQFF; CDR3nt: TGTGCCAGCAGCCACCCCACTAGAGCTGAGCAGTTCTTC
d_gene: TRBD1; j_gene: TRBJ1-1; v_gene: TRBV19; abundance: many; CDR3aa: CASSAWDRGNTEAFF; CDR3nt: TGTGCCAGTAGTGCCTGGGACAGGGGAAACACTGAAGCTTTCTTT
d_gene: -; j_gene: TRBJ1-2; v_gene: TRBV12-3/TRBV12-4; abundance: few; CDR3aa: CASSPTGPSGYGYTF; CDR3nt: TGTGCCAGCAGTCCTACAGGGCCCTCTGGCTACGGCTACACCTTC
d_gene: -; j_gene: TRBJ1-5; v_gene: TRBV28; abundance: many; CDR3aa: CASSFTGNLVQPQHF; CDR3nt: TGTGCCAGCAGTTTCACGGGGAATTTAGTTCAGCCCCAGCATTTT
d_gene: -; j_gene: TRBJ1-1; v_gene: TRBV5-1; abundance: few; CDR3aa: CASSLDAMTENTEASF; CDR3nt: TGCGCCAGCAGCTTGGACGCGATGACCGAAAACACTGAAGCTTCCTTT
d_gene: TRBD1; j_gene: TRBJ1-5; v_gene: TRBV20-1; abundance: few; CDR3aa: CSARGQGAFQPQHF; CDR3nt: TGCAGTGCTAGAGGTCAGGGGGCCTTTCAGCCCCAGCATTTT
d_gene: -; j_gene: TRBJ1-5; v_gene: TRBV15; abundance: many; CDR3aa: CATSITSHQPQHF; CDR3nt: TGTGCCACCAGCATCACGTCCCATCAGCCCCAGCATTTT
d_gene: TRBD1; j_gene: TRBJ1-2; v_gene: TRBV6-1; abundance: many; CDR3aa: CASSPTTGGVNYGYTF; CDR3nt: TGTGCCAGCAGCCCCACGACAGGGGGCGTAAACTATGGCTACACCTTC
d_gene: -; j_gene: TRBJ2-2; v_gene: TRBV6-5; abundance: -; CDR3aa: CASSYYSGVNTGELFF; CDR3nt: TGTGCCAGCAGTTACTATTCGGGGGTGAACACCGGGGAGCTGTTTTTT
d_gene: -; j_gene: TRBJ2-1; v_gene: TRBV12-3/TRBV12-4; abundance: many; CDR3aa: CASTGLISSSYNEQFF; CDR3nt: TGTGCCAGCACCGGACTTATCTCGAGCTCCTACAATGAGCAGTTCTTC
d_gene: TRBD2; j_gene: TRBJ2-1; v_gene: TRBV28; abundance: few; CDR3aa: CASSLSTSGGNNEQFF; CDR3nt: TGTGCCAGCAGTTTAAGTACTAGCGGGGGGAACAATGAGCAGTTCTTC
d_gene: TRBD2; j_gene: TRBJ2-3; v_gene: TRBV6-1; abundance: many; CDR3aa: CASSDGLAGGLTDTQYF; CDR3nt: TGTGCCAGCAGTGACGGACTAGCGGGGGGCCTCACAGATACGCAGTATTTT
d_gene: -; j_gene: TRBJ2-7; v_gene: TRBV20-1; abundance: -; CDR3aa: CSARDSFSYEQYF; CDR3nt: TGCAGTGCTAGGGACTCCTTCTCCTACGAGCAGTACTTC
d_gene: TRBD1; j_gene: TRBJ1-5; v_gene: TRBV20-1; abundance: -; CDR3aa: CSAPSGTGANQPQHF; CDR3nt: TGCAGTGCCCCTTCCGGGACAGGGGCGAATCAGCCCCAGCATTTT
d_gene: TRBD2; j_gene: TRBJ2-5; v_gene: TRBV19; abundance: -; CDR3aa: CASSPAFLTSGGPETQYF; CDR3nt: TGTGCCAGTAGTCCAGCCTTCTTGACTAGCGGGGGGCCTGAGACCCAGTACTTC
d_gene: TRBD1; j_gene: TRBJ1-5; v_gene: TRBV3-1; abundance: many; CDR3aa: CASSEGVRTGNSNQPQHF; CDR3nt: TGTGCCAGCAGCGAAGGGGTCCGGACAGGTAATAGCAATCAGCCCCAGCATTTT